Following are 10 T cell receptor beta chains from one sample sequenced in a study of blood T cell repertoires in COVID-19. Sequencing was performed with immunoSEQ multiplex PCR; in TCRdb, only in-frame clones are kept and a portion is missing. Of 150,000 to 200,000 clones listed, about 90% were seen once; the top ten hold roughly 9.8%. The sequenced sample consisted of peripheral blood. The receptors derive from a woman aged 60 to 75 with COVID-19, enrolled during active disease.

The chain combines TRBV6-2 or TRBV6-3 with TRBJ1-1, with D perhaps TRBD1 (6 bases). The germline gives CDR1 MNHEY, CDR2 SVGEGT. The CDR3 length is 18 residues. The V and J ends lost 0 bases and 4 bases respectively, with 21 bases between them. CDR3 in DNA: TGTGCCAGCAGTTACTCGAGCTCCCTTATGCAGGGGCGCACTGAAGCTTTCTTT. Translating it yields CASSYSSSLMQGRTEAFF.

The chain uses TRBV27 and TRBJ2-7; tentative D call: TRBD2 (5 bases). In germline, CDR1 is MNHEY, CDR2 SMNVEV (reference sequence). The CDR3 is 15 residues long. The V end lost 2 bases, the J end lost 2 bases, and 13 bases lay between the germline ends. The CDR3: CASSLRGLSPYEQYF. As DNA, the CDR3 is TGTGCCAGCAGTTTACGCGGGCTTAGTCCCTACGAGCAGTACTTC.

The CDR3 here is CASSYSGGNTEAFF. As DNA, the CDR3 is TGTGCCAGCAGTTACTCGGGGGGGAACACTGAAGCTTTCTTT. The V gene is TRBV6-5, the J gene TRBJ1-1, with D possibly being TRBD1 (5 bases). CDR3 size: 14 residues. V shed 0 bases and J shed 1 base, with 6 bases lying between them. Germline-derived CDR1 and CDR2 are MNHEY and SVGAGI.

As DNA, the CDR3 is TGTGCCAGCAACGATCAGATCTATGGCTACACCTTC. Its protein product is CASNDQIYGYTF. The genes are TRBV12-3 or TRBV12-4 and TRBJ1-2; D unclear. With 7 bases removed from V and 4 bases from J, the gap between germline ends came to 10 bases. The length of the CDR3 is 12 residues.

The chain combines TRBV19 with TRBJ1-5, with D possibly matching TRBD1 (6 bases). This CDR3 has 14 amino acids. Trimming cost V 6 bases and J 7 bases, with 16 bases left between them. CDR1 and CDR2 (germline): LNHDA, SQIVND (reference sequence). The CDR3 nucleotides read TGTGCCAGTAGCGGGGCAGGGGTGATCCAGCCCCAGCATTTT. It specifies CASSGAGVIQPQHF.

The DNA of the CDR3 is TGTGCCAGTAGTTCCTACCAACTAGCGGGAGGGTGGTATACGCAGTATTTT. It is translated as CASSSYQLAGGWYTQYF. The chain recombines TRBV19 with TRBJ2-3, with 13 bases aligning to TRBD2. The CDR3 covers 17 residues. V dropped 5 bases and J dropped 7; count of bases not matched to a gene: 12. Looked up from germline, CDR1 is LNHDA and CDR2 is SQIVND (reference sequence).

The CDR3 spells CAISETSGRSDTQYF. As DNA, the CDR3 is TGTGCCATCAGTGAGACTAGCGGGAGATCAGATACGCAGTATTTT. The chain has TRBV10-3 and TRBJ2-3; 11 bases are shared with TRBD2. Looked up from germline, CDR1 is ENHRY and CDR2 is SYGVKD. The CDR3 covers 15 residues. V was pared by 2 bases and J by 4 bases, with 2 bases of the junction left unmatched.

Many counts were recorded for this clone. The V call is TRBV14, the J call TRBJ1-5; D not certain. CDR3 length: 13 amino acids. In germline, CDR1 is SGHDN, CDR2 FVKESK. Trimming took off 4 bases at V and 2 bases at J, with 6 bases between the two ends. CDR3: CASSLYGNQPQHF. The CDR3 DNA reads TGTGCCAGCAGCCTTTATGGCAATCAGCCCCAGCATTTT.

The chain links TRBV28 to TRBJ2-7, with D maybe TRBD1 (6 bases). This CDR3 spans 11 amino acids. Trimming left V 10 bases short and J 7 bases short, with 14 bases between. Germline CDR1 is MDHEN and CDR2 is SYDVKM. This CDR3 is CATTGLREQYF. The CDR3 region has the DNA TGTGCCACAACAGGGTTAAGGGAGCAGTACTTC. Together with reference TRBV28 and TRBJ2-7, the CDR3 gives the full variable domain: DVKVTQSSRYLVKRTGEKVFLECVQDMDHENMFWYRQDPGLGLRLIYFSYDVKMKEKGDIPEGYSVSREKKERFSLILESASTNQTSMYLCATTGLREQYFGPGTRLTVT.

The CDR3: CASGQGAVNTIYF. The CDR3 DNA sequence: TGTGCTAGTGGTCAGGGGGCAGTTAACACCATATATTTT. This chain connects TRBV12-5 to TRBJ1-3; 8 bases are a match to TRBD1. Trimming took 5 bases from V and 7 from J; bases not matched to a gene: 4. The CDR3 has 13 residues. The germline gives CDR1 LGHNT, CDR2 FRNRAP.